The clone carrying this T cell receptor (beta chain) showed up just a few times. Its antigen is undetermined. Sample time point: pre-sensitization, week 0. Treatment denoted: therapeutic diphenylcyclopropenone sensitization with weekly scalp DPC. The data stem from a study of human T cells and chemical hapten exposure. Study overall: Sensitization involved placing 2% DPC onto an approximately 2 cm by approximately 2 cm region of upper inner arm skin. Application of 0.01% DPC to the upper back was done by patch test, with a reading at 6 days.

Study-level results: Counts of expanded TCRs (at PT1) showed a positive correlation with patch test score.

Authors' analysis steps: Across samples, TCR counts had a median of around 100,000 and ranged from roughly 23,224 to 700,000. TCRdb re-called the RACE reads through MiXCR, storing one row per CDR3 protein. It is TCRdb's table, rather than the study itself, that gives the V and J calls and clone size. The sample shows roughly 380,000 distinct CDR3 sequences, approximately 5.1% of them seen only once. The sequence was collected from a woman between 50 and 59 years old with alopecia areata. Some clones in this sample may be carry-over from other donors' samples. The sample was whole blood, taken in connection with sensitization to the hapten diphenylcyclopropenone (DPC).

The CDR3 loop is CASSQDRGTSPDTQYF. DNA for the CDR3: TGTGCCAGCAGCCAAGATCGCGGGACTAGCCCAGATACGCAGTATTTT. This chain uses TRBV4-2 with TRBJ2-3; 9 positions match TRBD2. Germline assignment: CDR1 LGHNA and CDR2 YNFKEQ. V lost 0 bases and J lost 4; bases outside the gene matches: 5. This CDR3 is 16 amino acids long.